These 6 T cell receptor beta chains share one sample of origin, sequenced in a study of beta chain features in type 1 diabetes (dated by TCRdb to the late 2010s). What the authors observed across the whole study: A moderate but significant shortening of TCRB CDR3 length was observed in type 1 diabetes patients in all four CD4+ subsets.

These receptors' targets are unknown. The library was produced with the immunoSEQ multiplex PCR assay. All of the isolated RNA was reverse transcribed with the High Capacity cDNA Reverse Transcription Kit, so expressed TCRB transcripts were sequenced. Not all clones reach the TCRdb copy of this immuneACCESS table, which keeps in-frame sequences only. Checked studies attribute under half of the gap to unresolved V genes and leave the rest unexplained. For this sample there are 150,000 to 170,000 clones; approximately 10% appear just once. The top ten hold roughly 0.45% of the sample. The sample taken for sequencing was central memory CD4+ T cells from blood. These receptors were collected from a man aged 30-40 years with type 1 diabetes.

The chain is built from TRBV6-5 and TRBJ1-2; perhaps TRBD1 as D (6 bases). Deletions cut 2 bases from V and 3 bases from J, with 10 bases between. The V gene's germline CDR1 is MNHEY and CDR2 SVGAGI. The CDR3 extends over 14 amino acids. The CDR3 region has the DNA TGTGCCAGCAGTTACGCGGACAGTTACTATGGCTACACCTTC. Protein product: CASSYADSYYGYTF.

In this sample, this clone turned up a few times. The V gene is TRBV15, the J gene TRBJ1-1; 7 bases are shared with TRBD1. Germline trimming cut 3 bases from V and 1 base from J; bases unmatched to any gene: 5. This CDR3 has 15 amino acids. Germline CDR1 LNHNV, CDR2 YYDKDF (reference sequence). The CDR3 bases are TGTGCCACCAGCAGCTACAGGGGTGGGAACACTGAAGCTTTCTTT. This translates into CATSSYRGGNTEAFF.

This clone was counted a few times. J is TRBJ2-7 and V is TRBV12-5; D may be TRBD2 (6 bases). Germline V gene sequence: CDR1 LGHNT, CDR2 FRNRAP. The V and J ends lost 6 bases and 5 bases respectively, with 11 bases between them. This CDR3 has 12 amino acids. CDR3 residues: CASGRDFNEQYF. CDR3 nucleotides: TGTGCTAGTGGCCGGGACTTTAACGAGCAGTACTTC.

The CDR3 loop is CASSLGTGGGETQYF. In nucleotides, the CDR3 is TGTGCCAGCAGCCTAGGGACAGGGGGCGGGGAGACCCAGTACTTC. The chain carries TRBV28 and TRBJ2-5; the match to TRBD1 covers 12 bases. Germline V gene data show CDR1 as MDHEN and CDR2 as SYDVKM. The trim removed 6 bases at V and 5 bases at J, leaving 7 bases unmatched. This CDR3 has 15 residues.

This clone was observed a handful of times. V gene TRBV5-1 combines with J gene TRBJ2-5; 11 nucleotides agree with TRBD1. Germline V gives CDR1 SGHRS, CDR2 YFSETQ. Germline trimming cut 3 bases from V and 4 bases from J; bases unmatched to any gene: 5. CDR3 length: 15 residues. CDR3 bases: TGCGCCAGCAGCTCAGGGACAGGGGGGAGAGAGACCCAGTACTTC. Translated: CASSSGTGGRETQYF.

The sample holds a few counts of this clone. The chain has TRBV5-1 and TRBJ2-7; a weak D match, TRBD2 (6 bases). The CDR3 has 17 residues. Germline CDR1 and CDR2: SGHRS and YFSETQ. V lost 4 bases to trimming and J lost 1 base, with 21 bases between them. CDR3 loop: CASSPGSGRSRSYEQYF. CDR3 in DNA: TGCGCCAGCAGCCCTGGCTCCGGGAGAAGCAGGTCCTACGAGCAGTACTTC. The whole variable domain, filled in from reference TRBV5-1 and TRBJ2-7, reads KAGVTQTPRYLIKTRGQQVTLSCSPISGHRSVSWYQQTPGQGLQFLFEYFSETQRNKGNFPGRFSGRQFSNSRSEMNVSTLELGDSALYLCASSPGSGRSRSYEQYFGPGTRLTVT.